The 29 T cell receptor beta chains reported below all come from one sample, sequenced in a study of blood T cell repertoires in COVID-19. Here immunoSEQ multiplex PCR was the method, and the copy in TCRdb shows in-frame clones only, minus some. The table has a few hundred thousand clones, over 75% seen once. Sequencing was carried out using peripheral blood. The receptors come from a man between 18 and 35 years old with active or convalescent COVID-19.

This clone was detected a few times. This CDR3 is CASSQGGSDQPQHF. Here the CDR3 DNA reads TGTGCCAGCAGCCAGGGGGGGTCCGATCAGCCCCAGCATTTT. V and J are TRBV3-1 (or the pseudogene TRBV3-2) and TRBJ1-5; a weak D match, TRBD1 (5 bases). CDR3 length equals 14 residues. Between the trimmed V and J ends, which lost 3 bases and 5 bases, there was a span of 11 bases. Germline V gives CDR1 LGHDT, CDR2 YNNKEL (reference sequence).

The chain joins TRBV15 to TRBJ1-2, with TRBD1 identical over 8 bases. The CDR3 totals 15 residues. V lost 0 bases, J lost 7 bases, and 7 bases stayed unmatched. The germline V gene encodes CDR1 LNHNV and CDR2 YYDKDF (reference sequence). The DNA of the CDR3 is TGTGCCACCAGCAGAGAGTGGACAGGGCCAGGTGGCTACACCTTC. Its protein is CATSREWTGPGGYTF.

This chain joins TRBV10-3 and TRBJ1-1; a weak D match, TRBD1 (5 bases). CDR1 is ENHRY and CDR2 is SYGVKD in the germline V gene. Trimming took off 11 bases at V and 2 bases at J, with 15 bases between the two ends. The CDR3 has 13 residues. The CDR3 DNA reads TGTGCCGCCCACGGGGGGGGAAACACTGAAGCTTTCTTT. This encodes CAAHGGGNTEAFF.

The genes are TRBV5-1 and TRBJ1-2; no clear D. The CDR3 is 13 residues long. V lost 3 bases and J lost 8, with 14 bases in between. Germline V gives CDR1 SGHRS, CDR2 YFSETQ. CDR3 residues: CASSSPNAEGYTF. The DNA of the CDR3 is TGCGCCAGCAGCTCACCCAATGCCGAGGGCTACACCTTC.

This sequence joins TRBV3-1 (or the pseudogene TRBV3-2) and TRBJ1-5; perhaps TRBD1 as D (5 bases). The germline V and J ends were trimmed by 3 bases and 6 bases, with 12 bases remaining between them. There are 14 residues in the CDR3. Germline assignment: CDR1 LGHDT and CDR2 YNNKEL (reference sequence). The CDR3 is CASSHQGWTQPQHF. CDR3 coding DNA: TGTGCCAGCAGCCACCAGGGTTGGACTCAGCCCCAGCATTTT.

The gene calls are TRBV5-1 and TRBJ2-2; D remains ambiguous. The ends were cut back, 1 base at V and 6 bases at J, with 7 bases in the middle. The CDR3 runs 13 residues. Germline V gene sequence: CDR1 SGHRS, CDR2 YFSETQ. The CDR3 sequence: CASSLSGPGELFF. CDR3 coding DNA: TGCGCCAGCAGCTTGTCGGGTCCCGGGGAGCTGTTTTTT.

This clone was recorded many times. This sequence joins TRBV7-9 and TRBJ2-7; 7 nucleotides line up with TRBD1. The CDR3 consists of 17 residues. Germline V lookup: CDR1 SEHNR, CDR2 FQNEAQ (reference sequence). The V and J ends lost 0 bases and 2 bases, in that order; junction bases with no gene match: 10. This chain's CDR3 is CASSLALNWDRAYEQYF. The CDR3 nucleotides read TGTGCCAGCAGCTTAGCGCTAAATTGGGACAGAGCCTACGAGCAGTACTTC. The variable domain in full, with the rest retrieved from reference TRBV7-9 and TRBJ2-7, is DTGVSQNPRHKITKRGQNVTFRCDPISEHNRLYWYRQTLGQGPEFLTYFQNEAQLEKSRLLSDRFSAERPKGSFSTLEIQRTEQGDSAMYLCASSLALNWDRAYEQYFGPGTRLTVT.

The V call is TRBV25-1, the J call TRBJ1-4; weak D call: TRBD1 (6 bases). The CDR3 length is 13 residues. V was clipped by 3 bases and J by 6 bases, with 8 bases between them. Germline CDR1 is MGHDK and CDR2 is SYGVNS. The DNA of the CDR3 is TGTGCCAGCAGTGACAGGGGAGATGAAAAACTGTTTTTT. Amino acids: CASSDRGDEKLFF.

This chain connects TRBV27 to TRBJ1-1, with 10 bases identical to TRBD1. V shed 0 bases and J 4 bases; nucleotides not matched to a gene: 5. This CDR3 region has 16 residues. Germline CDR1 and CDR2: MNHEY and SMNVEV (reference sequence). CDR3 in amino acids: CASSLSFGTGVTEAFF. CDR3 coding DNA: TGTGCCAGCAGTTTATCATTCGGGACAGGGGTCACTGAAGCTTTCTTT.

CDR3 DNA: TGTGCCAGACAGATCACAGATACGCAGTATTTT. This gives the protein CARQITDTQYF. The J gene is TRBJ2-3, the V gene TRBV2; D remains ambiguous. Deletions cut 9 bases from V and 2 bases from J, with 6 bases between. CDR3 size: 11 residues. The germline gives CDR1 SNHLY, CDR2 FYNNEI. Full variable domain (missing parts from reference TRBV2 and TRBJ2-3): EPEVTQTPSHQVTQMGQEVILRCVPISNHLYFYWYRQILGQKVEFLVSFYNNEISEKSEIFDDQFSVERPDGSNFTLKIRSTKLEDSAMYFCARQITDTQYFGPGTRLTVL.

This clone was counted a few times. The V call is TRBV27, the J call TRBJ1-3; no clear D gene. Germline V gene data show CDR1 as MNHEY and CDR2 as SMNVEV (reference sequence). V gave up 3 bases and J gave up 0 bases, with 6 bases separating them. This CDR3 is built from 14 residues. The CDR3 DNA reads as TGTGCCAGCAGTTTGAGTAGCTCTGGAAACACCATATATTTT. The encoded protein is CASSLSSSGNTIYF.

This clone showed up just once. The V and J genes are TRBV19 and TRBJ1-4; D uncertain. This CDR3 is built from 14 residues. In germline, CDR1 is LNHDA, CDR2 SQIVND (reference sequence). Trimming took off 3 bases at V and 5 bases at J, with 10 bases between the two ends. This chain's CDR3 is CASSIVAGNEKLFF. For the CDR3, the DNA is TGTGCCAGTAGTATCGTGGCAGGAAATGAAAAACTGTTTTTT.

The chain combines TRBV2 with TRBJ2-1; 10 nucleotides match TRBD1. V was pared by 4 bases and J by 6 bases, with 6 bases of the junction left unmatched. This CDR3 region has 15 residues. The germline V gene has CDR1 SNHLY and CDR2 FYNNEI. CDR3 residues: CASSAGQGVSNEQFF. CDR3 DNA: TGTGCCAGCAGTGCCGGACAGGGGGTGAGCAATGAGCAGTTCTTC.

This rearrangement joins TRBV24-1 to TRBJ1-5; D gene unclear. V was shortened by 6 bases and J by 4 bases, with 15 bases between the two germline ends. Germline V gives CDR1 KGHDR, CDR2 SFDVKD. The CDR3 is 15 amino acids. The CDR3 protein is CATSKPFAGNQPQHF. The CDR3 DNA reads TGTGCCACCAGTAAACCGTTTGCGGGGAATCAGCCCCAGCATTTT.

This chain links TRBV4-1 with TRBJ1-2, with 7 bases lining up with TRBD1. Germline CDR1 reads MGHRA; CDR2 reads YSYEKL. Trimming at V came to 1 base and at J to 3 bases, leaving 5 bases not matched to a gene. The CDR3 loop spans 15 amino acids. This chain's CDR3 is CASSQAWQGDYGYTF. For the CDR3, the DNA is TGCGCCAGCAGCCAAGCGTGGCAGGGGGACTATGGCTACACCTTC.

J is TRBJ1-6 and V is TRBV6-2 or TRBV6-3; 9 bases map to TRBD1. The CDR3 sequence is 14 residues long. V shed 6 bases and J 9 bases; nucleotides not matched to a gene: 6. Germline assignment: CDR1 MNHEY and CDR2 SVGEGT. CDR3 region: CASSRDREVSPLHF. The CDR3 DNA reads as TGTGCCAGCAGCCGGGACAGGGAGGTTTCACCCCTCCACTTT.

CDR3 protein: CASSPRAFGRGRTDTQYF. CDR3 sequence (DNA): TGTGCCAGCAGCCCAAGGGCGTTTGGGCGGGGGCGCACAGATACGCAGTATTTT. The chain couples TRBV11-2 to TRBJ2-3, with a weak D call TRBD2 (7 bases). V gave up 5 bases and J gave up 1 base, with 22 bases separating them. Germline V gene data show CDR1 as SGHAT and CDR2 as FQNNGV. CDR3 size: 18 residues. Full variable domain (missing parts from reference TRBV11-2 and TRBJ2-3): EAGVAQSPRYKIIEKRQSVAFWCNPISGHATLYWYQQILGQGPKLLIQFQNNGVVDDSQLPKDRFSAERLKGVDSTLKIQPAKLEDSAVYLCASSPRAFGRGRTDTQYFGPGTRLTVL.

The chain combines TRBV7-8 with TRBJ1-5; D is uncertain. V dropped 0 bases and J dropped 7 bases, with 10 bases sitting between them. The V gene's germline CDR1 is SGHVS and CDR2 FQNEAQ. The CDR3 runs 14 residues. The CDR3 region has the DNA TGTGCCAGCAGCTTAGCCGTCAGTTACCAGCCCCAGCATTTT. Its translation: CASSLAVSYQPQHF.

The chain couples TRBV2 to TRBJ1-2; 8 nucleotides agree with TRBD1. This CDR3 is built from 12 residues. Germline V gives CDR1 SNHLY, CDR2 FYNNEI. J gave up 4 bases and V 10 bases, and 5 bases lay outside the gene matches. This CDR3 is CANHRGSYGYTF. The CDR3 coding sequence is TGTGCCAACCACAGGGGGTCCTATGGCTACACCTTC. Full variable domain (rest looked up from reference TRBV2 and TRBJ1-2): EPEVTQTPSHQVTQMGQEVILRCVPISNHLYFYWYRQILGQKVEFLVSFYNNEISEKSEIFDDQFSVERPDGSNFTLKIRSTKLEDSAMYFCANHRGSYGYTFGSGTRLTVV.

The V call is TRBV7-8, the J call TRBJ1-3; 9 bases match TRBD1. This CDR3 has 16 residues. The V gene end was trimmed by 1 base and the J gene end by 8 bases; junction bases not matched to a gene: 9. CDR1 and CDR2 from the germline V gene are SGHVS and FQNEAQ. In DNA form, the CDR3 reads TGTGCCAGCAGCTTAGGGACAGGGGTTTTTGCGGACACCATATATTTT. As protein: CASSLGTGVFADTIYF.

V gene TRBV7-9 combines with J gene TRBJ1-2; possibly TRBD1 for D (5 bases). Germline CDR1 reads SEHNR; CDR2 reads FQNEAQ (reference sequence). The CDR3 covers 16 residues. The ends were cut back, 1 base at V and 2 bases at J, with 14 bases in the middle. CDR3 bases: TGTGCCAGCAGCTTAGGCCCAGGACAACCGAACTATGGCTACACCTTC. This gives the protein CASSLGPGQPNYGYTF.

CDR3 DNA: TGTGCCAGCAGTGGGGAGGGGCAAAAGGAGTACTATGGCTACACCTTC. Its protein is CASSGEGQKEYYGYTF. This rearrangement joins TRBV25-1 to TRBJ1-2; maybe TRBD1 (5 bases). Germline CDR1 reads MGHDK; CDR2 reads SYGVNS. The CDR3 contains 16 residues. V was pared by 4 bases and J by 3 bases, with 18 bases between.

The chain recombines TRBV25-1 with TRBJ1-4; tentative D call: TRBD1 (6 bases). The V gene's germline CDR1 is MGHDK and CDR2 SYGVNS. The V and J ends lost 4 bases and 5 bases respectively, with 17 bases between them. The CDR3 runs 16 residues. The CDR3 nucleotides are TGTGCCAGCAGTGGTGAATGGCGACAGGAGAATGAAAAACTGTTTTTT. This codes for CASSGEWRQENEKLFF.

The V and J genes are TRBV5-5 and TRBJ1-5; D is uncertain. Between the trimmed V and J ends, which lost 4 bases and 0 bases, there was a span of 11 bases. Per the germline V gene, CDR1 is SGHKS and CDR2 is YYEKEE (reference sequence). This CDR3 is built from 15 residues. The chain's CDR3 is CASSPRKSSNQPQHF. CDR3 bases: TGTGCCAGCAGCCCCCGAAAGAGTAGCAATCAGCCCCAGCATTTT.

V usage is TRBV6-5 and J usage is TRBJ1-1; weak D call: TRBD1 (6 bases). Germline V gene sequence: CDR1 MNHEY, CDR2 SVGAGI. Trimming stripped 8 bases from V and 0 bases from J, with 13 bases between. This CDR3 spans 14 amino acids. CDR3 coding DNA: TGTGCCAGCTCAGGACAGCCCATGAACACTGAAGCTTTCTTT. This encodes CASSGQPMNTEAFF.

This rearrangement joins TRBV2 to TRBJ2-1; TRBD2 matches at 7 bases. This CDR3 comprises 15 residues. Unmatched junction bases numbered 4, after V lost 5 bases and J lost 0 bases. The germline V gene has CDR1 SNHLY and CDR2 FYNNEI. The CDR3 loop is CASSSAGSSYNEQFF. CDR3 coding DNA: TGTGCCAGCAGTTCAGCGGGGAGCTCCTACAATGAGCAGTTCTTC. Full variable domain (remainder filled in from reference TRBV2 and TRBJ2-1): EPEVTQTPSHQVTQMGQEVILRCVPISNHLYFYWYRQILGQKVEFLVSFYNNEISEKSEIFDDQFSVERPDGSNFTLKIRSTKLEDSAMYFCASSSAGSSYNEQFFGPGTRLTVL.

The CDR3 nucleotides are TGTGCCATCAGCCCCGGGACTAGCGGGGGAACAGATACGCAGTATTTT. This translates into CAISPGTSGGTDTQYF. V gene TRBV10-3 combines with J gene TRBJ2-3; 14 bases map to TRBD2. Trimming cost V 6 bases and J 3 bases; bases outside gene matches: 5. The germline V gene has CDR1 ENHRY and CDR2 SYGVKD. The CDR3 contains 16 residues.

This clone was seen just once. The DNA of the CDR3 is TGTGCCAGCAGCGTAGGTCCGGGACTAGCGGTGTTCAGGCAGTACTTC. Translating it yields CASSVGPGLAVFRQYF. The chain combines TRBV9 with TRBJ2-7, with 11 bases fitting TRBD2. The V gene's germline CDR1 is SGDLS and CDR2 YYNGEE. V lost 0 bases and J lost 9; bases outside the gene matches: 11. This CDR3 spans 16 amino acids.

V usage is TRBV18 and J usage is TRBJ1-5; a weak D match, TRBD1 (5 bases). The CDR3 consists of 15 residues. Germline CDR1 reads KGHSH; CDR2 reads LQKENI. Trimming cost V 3 bases and J 3 bases, with 12 bases left between them. CDR3 DNA sequence: TGTGCCAGCTCACCGGCGGCAGGGAACAATCAGCCCCAGCATTTT. Translating it yields CASSPAAGNNQPQHF.